This T cell receptor beta chain was sequenced during a study of blood T cell repertoires in COVID-19. Repertoires were generated with immunoSEQ multiplex PCR, while TCRdb's copy carries only in-frame clones and drops some. The sample has about 140,000 clones; about 80% are singletons. The V gene's germline CDR1 is MNHNS and CDR2 SASEGT. This CDR3 region has 15 residues. Trimming pared 0 bases from V and 0 bases from J, leaving 8 bases between. J is TRBJ1-1 and V is TRBV6-1; TRBD1 might be the D (6 bases). The TCR originated in a woman in her 50s who had recovered from COVID-19. Sequencing was carried out using PBMCs or T cells enriched from blood (not recorded which). CDR3: CASSEATGMNTEAFF. Here the CDR3 DNA reads TGTGCCAGCAGTGAAGCAACAGGGATGAACACTGAAGCTTTCTTT.